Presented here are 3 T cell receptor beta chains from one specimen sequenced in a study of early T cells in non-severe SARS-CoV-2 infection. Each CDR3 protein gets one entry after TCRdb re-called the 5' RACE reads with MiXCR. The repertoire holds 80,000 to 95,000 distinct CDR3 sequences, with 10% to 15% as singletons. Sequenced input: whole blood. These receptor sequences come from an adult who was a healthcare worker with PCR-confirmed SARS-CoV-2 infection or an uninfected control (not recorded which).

CDR3 residues: CASSLVGGSWNEQYF. The CDR3 nucleotides are TGTGCCAGCAGCTTGGTGGGGGGGTCTTGGAACGAGCAGTACTTC. The chain uses TRBV5-4 and TRBJ2-7, with 7 bases aligning to TRBD2. Germline assignment: CDR1 SGHNT and CDR2 YYREEE (reference sequence). The CDR3 is made up of 15 amino acids. The J segment lost 5 bases and the V segment lost 0 bases, leaving 8 bases of the junction unmatched.

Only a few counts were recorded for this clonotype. In DNA, the CDR3 is TGTGCCAGCAGTTCCCGACCCGGGGGTTCCCACTATGGCTACACCTTC. As protein: CASSSRPGGSHYGYTF. The rearrangement links TRBV12-3 or TRBV12-4 to TRBJ1-2, with D tentatively TRBD1 (5 bases). Trimming removed 4 bases at V and 3 bases at J, with 18 bases between. The CDR3 length is 16 residues.

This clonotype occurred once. CDR3 loop: CASSFKAGGTGELFF. Written as DNA, the CDR3 is TGTGCCAGCAGCTTTAAGGCAGGGGGGACCGGGGAGCTGTTTTTT. V gene TRBV7-2 combines with J gene TRBJ2-2; D is perhaps TRBD1 (7 bases). The CDR3 loop spans 15 amino acids. The germline V gene encodes CDR1 SGHTA and CDR2 FQGNSA. The V end was cut by 3 bases, the J end by 5 bases, with 13 bases between.